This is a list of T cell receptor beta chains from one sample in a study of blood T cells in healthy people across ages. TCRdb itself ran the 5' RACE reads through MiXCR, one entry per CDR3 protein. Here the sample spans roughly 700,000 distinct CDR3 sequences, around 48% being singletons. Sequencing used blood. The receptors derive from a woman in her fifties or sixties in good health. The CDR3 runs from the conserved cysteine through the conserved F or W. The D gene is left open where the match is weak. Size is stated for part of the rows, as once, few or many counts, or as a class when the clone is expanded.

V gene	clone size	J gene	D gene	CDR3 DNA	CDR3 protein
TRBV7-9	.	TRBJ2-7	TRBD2	TGTGCCAGCAGCTTCACTAGCGGGAGAGACGAGCAGTACTTC	CASSFTSGRDEQYF
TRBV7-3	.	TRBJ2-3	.	TGTGCCAGCAGCCAAGGGGTTTACACAAATACGCAGTATTTT	CASSQGVYTNTQYF
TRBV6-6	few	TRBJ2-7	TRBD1	TGTGCCAGCAGTTACGCCGGGACAGTATCCTACGAGCAGTACTTC	CASSYAGTVSYEQYF
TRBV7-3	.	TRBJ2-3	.	TGTGCCAGCAGCTTCAGGGGGACTACTAGCACAGATACGCAGTATTTT	CASSFRGTTSTDTQYF
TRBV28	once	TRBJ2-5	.	TGTGCCAGCAGTTTATTCCCACTTACAAAAGAGACCCAGTACTTC	CASSLFPLTKETQYF
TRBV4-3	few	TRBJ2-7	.	TGCGCCAGCAGCCAGGCCGTAAGGGGCTTGCACGAGCAGTACTTC	CASSQAVRGLHEQYF
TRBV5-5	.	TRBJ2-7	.	TGTGCCAGCAGCTCCAGGGTACCGGGGGAGCAGTACTTC	CASSSRVPGEQYF
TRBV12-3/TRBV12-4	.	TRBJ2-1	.	TGTGCCAGCAGCCCCCTGAGCTCCTACAATGAGCAGTTCTTC	CASSPLSSYNEQFF
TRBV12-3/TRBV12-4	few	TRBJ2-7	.	TGTGCCATTGCCCGGGGGGCGCCCCTAAACGAGCAGTACTTC	CAIARGAPLNEQYF
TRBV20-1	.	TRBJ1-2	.	TGCAGTGCTAGAGACCACCACGGTGGCTACACCTTC	CSARDHHGGYTF
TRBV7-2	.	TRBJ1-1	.	TGTGCCGGCAGCTTAGGAGCCAGCACTGAAGCTTTCTTT	CAGSLGASTEAFF
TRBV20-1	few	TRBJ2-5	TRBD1	TGCAGTGCTCGGGACAGGGAAGAGACCCAGTACTTC	CSARDREETQYF
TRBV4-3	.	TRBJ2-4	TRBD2	TGCGCCAGCAGCCAAGACGGCCTAGCGGAAAACATTCAGTACTTC	CASSQDGLAENIQYF
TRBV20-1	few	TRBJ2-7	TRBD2	TGCAGTGCTAGGAATAGGGCGGGGCTAGCGGCTTACGAGCAGTACTTC	CSARNRAGLAAYEQYF
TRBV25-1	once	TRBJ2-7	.	TGTGCCAGCAGGGGAGGACGGGGGGCGCAGCTCTACGAGCAGTACTTC	CASRGGRGAQLYEQYF
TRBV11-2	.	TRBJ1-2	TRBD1	TGTGCCAGCAGCCCGGGGACAGAGGTGGGGTATGGCTACACCTTC	CASSPGTEVGYGYTF
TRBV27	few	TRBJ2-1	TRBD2	TGTGCCAGCAGTTTACTGATCGGGGGGAGCTCCTACAATGAGCAGTTCTTC	CASSLLIGGSSYNEQFF
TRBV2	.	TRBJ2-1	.	TGTGCCAGCAGTCGTCACAATGAGCAGTTCTTC	CASSRHNEQFF
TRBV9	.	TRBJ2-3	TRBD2	TGTGCCAGCAGCGAGGGGACTAGCGGGACCAGGGTCACAGATACGCAGTATTTT	CASSEGTSGTRVTDTQYF
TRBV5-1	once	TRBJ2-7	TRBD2	TGCGCCAGCAGCTCCGGGACTAGCGAGCCCTACGAGCAGTACTTC	CASSSGTSEPYEQYF
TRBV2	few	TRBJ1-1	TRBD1	TGTGCCAGCAGACGAGACAGGGGGACATCTACTTTCTTT	CASRRDRGTSTFF
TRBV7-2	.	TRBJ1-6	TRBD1	TGTGCCAGCAGCTTGGACAGGGGAGGCAATTCACCCCTCCACTTT	CASSLDRGGNSPLHF
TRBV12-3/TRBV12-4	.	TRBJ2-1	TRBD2	TGTGCCAGCAGTTCGACCGGGACTAGCGGGATAGGGGAGCAGTTCTTC	CASSSTGTSGIGEQFF
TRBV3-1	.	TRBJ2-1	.	TGTGCCAGCAGCCAAGAAAGGGATGAGCAGTTCTTC	CASSQERDEQFF
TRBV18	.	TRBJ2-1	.	TGTGCCAGCTCACCACCTTCATGGCAGGGGAAGGACAATGAGCAGTTCTTC	CASSPPSWQGKDNEQFF
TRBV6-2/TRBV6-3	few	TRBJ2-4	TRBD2	TGTGCCAGCACCCTAAGCGGGAGAGGAAACATTCAGTACTTC	CASTLSGRGNIQYF
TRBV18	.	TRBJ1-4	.	TGTGCCAGCTCACGCCGCGGCCAGGGACCTAATGAAAAACTGTTTTTT	CASSRRGQGPNEKLFF
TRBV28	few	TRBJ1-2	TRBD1	TGTGCCACGACAGGGTTTGGCTACACCTTC	CATTGFGYTF
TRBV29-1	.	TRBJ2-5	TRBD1	TGCAGCGTAGAAAACAACAGGGGAAGGGAGACCCAGTACTTC	CSVENNRGRETQYF
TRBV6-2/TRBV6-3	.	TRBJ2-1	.	TGTGCCAGCAGTTACTGGTGGGGAGGGGGCAATGAGCAGTTCTTC	CASSYWWGGGNEQFF